This is a list of T cell receptor beta chains from one sample in a study of blood T cells in healthy people across ages. TCRdb re-analysed the 5' RACE reads in MiXCR, keeping a single row per CDR3 protein. The sample has hundreds of thousands of distinct CDR3 sequences, just under 25% seen once. This sample also appeared in a second study, on T cells of mothers and their children.

Sequencing used blood. All receptors come from a boy between 5 and 17 years old in good health. The CDR3 runs from the conserved cysteine through the conserved F or W. A D gene is named only where the DNA matches it firmly. Size tells how often a clone was seen (once, few, many) or the class of an expanded clone, and some rows leave it out.

length: 14
D: .
size: .
V: TRBV3-1
J: TRBJ2-5
CDR3: CASSDMVGQETQYF
DNA: TGTGCCAGCAGCGATATGGTCGGACAAGAGACCCAGTACTTC

length: 15
D: .
size: few
V: TRBV10-3
J: TRBJ1-2
CDR3: CAISESQGTGYGYTF
DNA: TGTGCCATCAGTGAGTCCCAGGGGACGGGCTATGGCTACACCTTC

length: 16
D: .
size: .
V: TRBV15
J: TRBJ2-5
CDR3: CATGNPSPGPIETQYF
DNA: TGTGCCACCGGCAACCCGTCGCCGGGACCGATAGAGACCCAGTACTTC

length: 15
D: TRBD2
size: few
V: TRBV9
J: TRBJ2-3
CDR3: CASSGTSGVADTQYF
DNA: TGTGCCAGCAGCGGGACTAGCGGGGTCGCAGATACGCAGTATTTT

length: 13
D: .
size: .
V: TRBV20-1
J: TRBJ1-6
CDR3: CSASEVLNSPLHF
DNA: TGCAGTGCTAGTGAGGTCTTAAATTCACCCCTCCACTTT

length: 14
D: .
size: few
V: TRBV20-1
J: TRBJ2-6
CDR3: CSASGASGANVLTF
DNA: TGCAGTGCTAGCGGTGCCTCTGGGGCCAACGTCCTGACTTTC

length: 15
D: TRBD2
size: .
V: TRBV5-6
J: TRBJ2-3
CDR3: CASTRLAGGADTQYF
DNA: TGTGCCAGCACCCGACTAGCGGGAGGGGCGGATACGCAGTATTTT

length: 14
D: .
size: few
V: TRBV15
J: TRBJ2-1
CDR3: CATSGPLAYNEQFF
DNA: TGTGCCACCAGCGGTCCTTTGGCCTACAATGAGCAGTTCTTC

length: 18
D: .
size: .
V: TRBV7-9
J: TRBJ2-6
CDR3: CASSVRQKDLSGANVLTF
DNA: TGTGCCAGCAGCGTCCGACAGAAGGACCTCTCTGGGGCCAACGTCCTGACTTTC

length: 15
D: .
size: few
V: TRBV9
J: TRBJ2-7
CDR3: CASSVDGAREDEQYF
DNA: TGTGCCAGCAGCGTAGATGGGGCAAGGGAAGACGAGCAGTACTTC

length: 13
D: .
size: few
V: TRBV28
J: TRBJ1-2
CDR3: CASSLGEGLGYTF
DNA: TGTGCCAGCAGTTTGGGCGAGGGCCTTGGCTACACCTTC

length: 13
D: .
size: few
V: TRBV20-1
J: TRBJ2-3
CDR3: CSAPRGATDTQCF
DNA: TGCAGTGCCCCCCGCGGCGCCACAGATACGCAGTGTTTT

length: 16
D: TRBD2
size: .
V: TRBV20-1
J: TRBJ2-5
CDR3: CSAIGTSGPLRETQYF
DNA: TGCAGTGCTATTGGGACTAGCGGCCCGTTGAGGGAGACCCAGTACTTC

length: 15
D: .
size: .
V: TRBV4-3
J: TRBJ1-1
CDR3: CASSQVRGSGTEAFF
DNA: TGCGCCAGCAGCCAAGTCCGAGGGTCGGGCACTGAAGCTTTCTTT

length: 16
D: TRBD1
size: few
V: TRBV4-3
J: TRBJ1-4
CDR3: CASSQEEGAANEKLFF
DNA: TGCGCCAGCAGCCAAGAGGAGGGGGCAGCTAATGAAAAACTGTTTTTT

length: 13
D: .
size: few
V: TRBV29-1
J: TRBJ1-1
CDR3: CSISTPSITEAFF
DNA: TGCAGCATCAGCACACCTAGTATCACTGAAGCTTTCTTT

length: 16
D: TRBD1
size: .
V: TRBV7-9
J: TRBJ2-7
CDR3: CASSWDRGTDPYEQYF
DNA: TGTGCCAGCAGCTGGGACCGAGGGACAGACCCCTACGAGCAGTACTTC

length: 14
D: .
size: .
V: TRBV5-1
J: TRBJ2-7
CDR3: CASSLRTDPYEQYF
DNA: TGCGCCAGCAGCTTGCGGACAGATCCCTACGAGCAGTACTTC

length: 14
D: .
size: .
V: TRBV4-3
J: TRBJ2-3
CDR3: CASSQDKGTDTRYF
DNA: TGCGCCAGCAGCCAAGATAAGGGCACAGATACGCGGTATTTT

length: 16
D: .
size: few
V: TRBV28
J: TRBJ2-7
CDR3: CASSFGGPTASYEQYF
DNA: TGTGCCAGCAGTTTCGGGGGACCTACAGCCTCCTACGAGCAGTACTTC

length: 13
D: .
size: .
V: TRBV7-8
J: TRBJ2-3
CDR3: CASSLARLDTQYF
DNA: TGTGCCAGCAGCTTAGCCAGACTGGATACGCAGTATTTT

length: 14
D: .
size: few
V: TRBV7-9
J: TRBJ1-2
CDR3: CASSQDGELYGYTF
DNA: TGTGCCAGCAGCCAGGACGGAGAACTCTATGGCTACACCTTC

length: 13
D: TRBD2
size: few
V: TRBV20-1
J: TRBJ2-1
CDR3: CSAPRLAANEQFF
DNA: TGCAGTGCCCCTCGACTAGCGGCCAATGAGCAGTTCTTC

length: 12
D: TRBD1
size: few
V: TRBV29-1
J: TRBJ2-5
CDR3: CSLTGTPGTQYF
DNA: TGCAGCTTGACAGGGACACCAGGGACCCAGTACTTC

length: 15
D: .
size: few
V: TRBV5-1
J: TRBJ2-7
CDR3: CASSTQTGGSYEQYF
DNA: TGCGCCAGCAGCACTCAGACAGGTGGGTCCTACGAGCAGTACTTC

length: 13
D: .
size: .
V: TRBV7-8
J: TRBJ1-1
CDR3: CASSRDTGTEAFF
DNA: TGTGCCAGCAGCCGGGACACGGGCACTGAAGCTTTCTTT

length: 14
D: TRBD1
size: many
V: TRBV6-6
J: TRBJ2-5
CDR3: CASSYRTGEETQYF
DNA: TGTGCCAGCAGTTACCGGACAGGGGAGGAGACCCAGTACTTC

length: 16
D: .
size: .
V: TRBV11-2
J: TRBJ2-1
CDR3: CASSLTSPAVYNEQFF
DNA: TGTGCCAGCAGCCTAACCTCCCCGGCGGTCTACAATGAGCAGTTCTTC

length: 15
D: .
size: .
V: TRBV7-3
J: TRBJ2-7
CDR3: CASSPLGGAIDEQYF
DNA: TGTGCCAGCAGCCCCCTTGGAGGGGCGATTGACGAGCAGTACTTC

length: 14
D: TRBD2
size: few
V: TRBV9
J: TRBJ2-5
CDR3: CASSVSGTRETQYF
DNA: TGCGCCAGCAGCGTGAGCGGGACGCGGGAGACCCAGTACTTC

length: 15
D: TRBD2
size: few
V: TRBV5-1
J: TRBJ2-5
CDR3: CASRASGRGGETQYF
DNA: TGCGCCAGCAGAGCCAGCGGGAGAGGTGGGGAGACCCAGTACTTC

length: 13
D: .
size: once
V: TRBV6-5
J: TRBJ1-6
CDR3: CASSSQVGSPLHF
DNA: TGTGCCAGCAGTTCCCAGGTTGGTTCACCCCTCCACTTT

length: 13
D: TRBD2
size: .
V: TRBV4-2
J: TRBJ2-7
CDR3: CASSQDRGLAGYF
DNA: TGTGCCAGCAGCCAAGACCGGGGACTAGCGGGGTACTTC

length: 18
D: .
size: few
V: TRBV24-1
J: TRBJ2-3
CDR3: CATSGTSPGFLRTDTQYF
DNA: TGTGCCACCAGTGGGACTTCCCCCGGCTTCCTTCGCACAGATACGCAGTATTTT

length: 15
D: TRBD1
size: few
V: TRBV7-2
J: TRBJ2-5
CDR3: CASSSVTGPEETQYF
DNA: TGTGCCAGCAGCTCCGTGACAGGGCCTGAAGAGACCCAGTACTTC

length: 15
D: .
size: .
V: TRBV5-4
J: TRBJ1-2
CDR3: CASSSFEELAYGYTF
DNA: TGTGCCAGCAGCTCCTTTGAGGAGTTAGCCTATGGCTACACCTTC

length: 15
D: .
size: few
V: TRBV5-1
J: TRBJ2-1
CDR3: CASSRLGGSPNEQFF
DNA: TGCGCCAGCAGCAGATTAGGGGGATCCCCCAATGAGCAGTTCTTC

length: 12
D: .
size: .
V: TRBV5-1
J: TRBJ2-3
CDR3: CASSQFTDTQYF
DNA: TGCGCCAGCAGCCAATTCACAGATACGCAGTATTTT

length: 16
D: TRBD2
size: .
V: TRBV9
J: TRBJ2-7
CDR3: CASSATGTSGNNEQYF
DNA: TGTGCCAGCAGCGCGACCGGGACTAGCGGGAACAACGAGCAGTACTTC

length: 15
D: TRBD2
size: few
V: TRBV2
J: TRBJ2-3
CDR3: CASNDERGATDTQYF
DNA: TGTGCCAGCAACGATGAGCGGGGGGCCACAGATACGCAGTATTTT

length: 12
D: .
size: few
V: TRBV12-3/TRBV12-4
J: TRBJ2-7
CDR3: CASSHGRYEQYF
DNA: TGTGCCAGCAGCCACGGTCGCTACGAGCAGTACTTC

length: 15
D: TRBD1
size: .
V: TRBV5-1
J: TRBJ1-1
CDR3: CASSSGQGEMAEAFF
DNA: TGCGCCAGCAGCTCTGGACAGGGAGAGATGGCTGAAGCTTTCTTT

length: 12
D: .
size: .
V: TRBV20-1
J: TRBJ2-7
CDR3: CSLGPTAYEQYF
DNA: TGCAGCCTGGGACCGACCGCCTACGAGCAGTACTTC

length: 14
D: .
size: few
V: TRBV7-2
J: TRBJ1-2
CDR3: CASSLERTKGGYTF
DNA: TGTGCCAGCAGCTTAGAACGGACTAAGGGGGGCTACACCTTC

length: 17
D: TRBD1
size: few
V: TRBV3-1
J: TRBJ2-1
CDR3: CASSQEPTGAGGNEQFF
DNA: TGTGCCAGCAGCCAAGAACCGACAGGGGCAGGTGGGAATGAGCAGTTCTTC

length: 14
D: TRBD1
size: .
V: TRBV2
J: TRBJ2-5
CDR3: CASRPGQGFETQYF
DNA: TGTGCCAGCAGGCCGGGACAGGGATTCGAGACCCAGTACTTC

length: 16
D: .
size: .
V: TRBV21-1
J: TRBJ2-7
CDR3: CASSHPRGTRIYEQYF
DNA: TGTGCCAGCAGCCACCCCAGGGGGACTAGAATTTACGAGCAGTACTTC

length: 14
D: TRBD2
size: few
V: TRBV29-1
J: TRBJ2-7
CDR3: CSVGEREAGDEQYF
DNA: TGCAGCGTTGGGGAGCGGGAGGCGGGCGACGAGCAGTACTTC

length: 14
D: TRBD2
size: many
V: TRBV7-2
J: TRBJ2-5
CDR3: CASSNGGAAETQYF
DNA: TGTGCCAGCAGCAACGGGGGGGCCGCGGAGACCCAGTACTTC

length: 15
D: .
size: many
V: TRBV7-3
J: TRBJ2-3
CDR3: CASSLTGASTDTQYF
DNA: TGTGCCAGCAGCTTAACGGGAGCTAGCACAGATACGCAGTATTTT

length: 14
D: TRBD1
size: .
V: TRBV29-1
J: TRBJ2-2
CDR3: CSVAQGQVPGELFF
DNA: TGCAGCGTCGCACAAGGACAGGTCCCCGGGGAGCTGTTTTTT

length: 15
D: TRBD1
size: .
V: TRBV4-3
J: TRBJ2-2
CDR3: CASSQDHRGAGELFF
DNA: TGCGCCAGCAGCCAAGATCACAGGGGCGCCGGGGAGCTGTTTTTT

length: 14
D: TRBD2
size: .
V: TRBV10-2
J: TRBJ2-7
CDR3: CASSGTSVSYEQYF
DNA: TGCGCCAGCAGTGGGACTAGCGTGTCCTACGAGCAGTACTTC

length: 13
D: .
size: many
V: TRBV7-2
J: TRBJ2-2
CDR3: CASSFDGTGELFF
DNA: TGTGCCAGCAGCTTTGACGGCACCGGGGAGCTGTTTTTT

length: 11
D: TRBD1
size: .
V: TRBV29-1
J: TRBJ2-7
CDR3: CSVTGTYEQHF
DNA: TGCAGCGTGACAGGGACCTACGAGCAGCACTTC

length: 15
D: .
size: .
V: TRBV12-3/TRBV12-4
J: TRBJ2-2
CDR3: CASSSLRAGTGELFF
DNA: TGTGCCAGCAGTTCCCTACGGGCTGGCACCGGGGAGCTGTTTTTT

length: 16
D: .
size: .
V: TRBV7-9
J: TRBJ2-4
CDR3: CASSSYISASKNIQYF
DNA: TGCGCCAGCAGCTCCTATATTTCGGCTTCCAAAAACATTCAGTACTTC